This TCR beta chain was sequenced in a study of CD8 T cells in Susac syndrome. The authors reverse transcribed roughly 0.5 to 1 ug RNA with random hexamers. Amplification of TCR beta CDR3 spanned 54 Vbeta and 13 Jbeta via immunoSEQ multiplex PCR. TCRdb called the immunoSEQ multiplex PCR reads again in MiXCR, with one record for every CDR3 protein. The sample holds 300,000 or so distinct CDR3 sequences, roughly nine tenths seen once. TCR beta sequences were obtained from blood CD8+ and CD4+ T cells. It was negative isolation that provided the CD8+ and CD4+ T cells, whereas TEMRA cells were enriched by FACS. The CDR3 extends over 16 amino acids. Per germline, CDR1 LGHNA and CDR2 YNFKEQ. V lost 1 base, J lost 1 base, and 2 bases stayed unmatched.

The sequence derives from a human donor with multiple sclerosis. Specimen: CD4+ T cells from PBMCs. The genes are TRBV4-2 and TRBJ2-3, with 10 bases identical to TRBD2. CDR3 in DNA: TGTGCCAGCAGCCAAGGTGGGACTAGCGGCACAGATACGCAGTATTTT. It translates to CASSQGGTSGTDTQYF.